These 15 T cell receptor beta chains share one sample of origin, sequenced in a study of blood T cell repertoires in COVID-19. Profiling relied on immunoSEQ multiplex PCR, and the TCRdb table lists in-frame clones only, not all of them. Here the sample spans over 150,000 clones, about 80% being singletons. The sequenced sample consisted of peripheral blood. These receptors all come from a woman aged 55-70 years with acute or convalescent COVID-19.

V and J are TRBV29-1 and TRBJ1-2; 8 bases line up with TRBD1. The V gene end was trimmed by 6 bases and the J gene end by 3 bases; junction bases not matched to a gene: 9. Germline V gene lookup returns CDR1 SQVTM and CDR2 ANQGSEA. This CDR3 region has 14 residues. CDR3 DNA: TGCAGCGTCCAGAGGGGACAGGTTGACTATGGCTACACCTTC. It translates to CSVQRGQVDYGYTF.

This sequence joins TRBV5-1 and TRBJ1-2; 8 bases align to TRBD1. Germline assignment: CDR1 SGHRS and CDR2 YFSETQ. This CDR3 spans 15 amino acids. The trim removed 6 bases at V and 6 bases at J, leaving 13 bases unmatched. The CDR3 spells CASTQRPTGDDGYTF. The CDR3 DNA is TGCGCCAGCACCCAAAGACCGACAGGGGATGATGGCTACACCTTC.

The rearrangement links TRBV19 to TRBJ1-5, with a tentative D call TRBD1 (5 bases). The CDR3 covers 14 residues. Germline assignment: CDR1 LNHDA and CDR2 SQIVND (reference sequence). V lost 7 bases and J 2 bases, leaving 12 bases between the germline ends. CDR3 region: CASTKGPGNQPQHF. DNA for the CDR3: TGTGCCAGTACGAAGGGGCCCGGCAATCAGCCCCAGCATTTT. Variable domain in full (rest from reference TRBV19 and TRBJ1-5): DGGITQSPKYLFRKEGQNVTLSCEQNLNHDAMYWYRQDPGQGLRLIYYSQIVNDFQKGDIAEGYSVSREKKESFPLTVTSAQKNPTAFYLCASTKGPGNQPQHFGDGTRLSIL.

The gene calls are TRBV7-9 and TRBJ2-3; maybe TRBD2 (6 bases). Trimming removed 4 bases from V and 13 bases from J, with 21 bases in between. Per the germline V gene, CDR1 is SEHNR and CDR2 is FQNEAQ (reference sequence). The CDR3 is 14 amino acids. The CDR3 DNA is TGTGCCAGCAGCTCGACGGCGACTAGTCTAACGGAGTATTTT. Its protein is CASSSTATSLTEYF. The full variable domain, its missing parts supplied by reference TRBV7-9 and TRBJ2-3, is DTGVSQNPRHKITKRGQNVTFRCDPISEHNRLYWYRQTLGQGPEFLTYFQNEAQLEKSRLLSDRFSAERPKGSFSTLEIQRTEQGDSAMYLCASSSTATSLTEYFGPGTRLTVL.

The gene calls are TRBV7-8 and TRBJ1-6; TRBD1 agrees at 8 bases. The CDR3 extends over 12 amino acids. V dropped 5 bases and J dropped 14; count of bases not matched to a gene: 5. Germline V CDR1 and CDR2: SGHVS, FQNEAQ. CDR3 in DNA: TGTGCCAGCAGCCAGGACAGGGCCGCCCTCCACTTT. It translates to CASSQDRAALHF. The full variable domain, rest sourced from reference TRBV7-8 and TRBJ1-6, is GAGVSQSPRYKVAKRGQDVALRCDPISGHVSLFWYQQALGQGPEFLTYFQNEAQLDKSGLPSDRFFAERPEGSVSTLKIQRTQQEDSAVYLCASSQDRAALHFGNGTRLTVT.

The chain recombines TRBV9 with TRBJ2-7; TRBD2 is a possible D gene (6 bases). This CDR3 region has 16 residues. The V gene's germline CDR1 is SGDLS and CDR2 YYNGEE. The V gene lost 4 bases and the J gene lost 3 bases, with 20 bases spanning the gap. CDR3 coding DNA: TGTGCCAGCAGCACACAACTAGGAGGGTCCAACTACGAGCAGTACTTC. It encodes CASSTQLGGSNYEQYF.

The V call is TRBV20-1, the J call TRBJ2-1; possibly TRBD1 for D (7 bases). CDR1 and CDR2 (germline): DFQATT, SNEGSKA (reference sequence). This CDR3 has 14 amino acids. Trimming took 3 bases from V and 6 from J, leaving 15 bases between them. This chain's CDR3 is CSASAGQFFNEQFF. CDR3 nucleotides: TGCAGTGCTAGTGCGGGACAGTTTTTCAATGAGCAGTTCTTC.

The chain carries TRBV3-1 (or the pseudogene TRBV3-2) and TRBJ1-6; D may be TRBD1 (6 bases). Germline V lookup: CDR1 LGHDT, CDR2 YNNKEL (reference sequence). The V end was cut by 3 bases, the J end by 9 bases, with 12 bases between. There are 14 residues in the CDR3. The CDR3 loop is CASSHRQVASPLHF. As DNA, the CDR3 is TGTGCCAGCAGCCATAGACAGGTGGCTTCACCCCTCCACTTT.

The chain joins TRBV28 to TRBJ2-5, with 8 bases aligning to TRBD2. Germline-derived CDR1 and CDR2 are MDHEN and SYDVKM. The CDR3 covers 15 residues. Trimming cost V 4 bases and J 2 bases; bases outside gene matches: 6. The CDR3: CASSSAAGAQETQYF. CDR3 nucleotide sequence: TGTGCCAGCAGTTCGGCAGCGGGGGCACAAGAGACCCAGTACTTC.

CDR3 amino acids: CASSPRAGAPGELFF. The CDR3 DNA follows: TGTGCCAGCAGCCCCCGGGCGGGGGCCCCCGGGGAGCTGTTTTTT. The V call is TRBV7-2, the J call TRBJ2-2; weak D call: TRBD2 (7 bases). The V and J ends lost 5 bases and 6 bases respectively, with 16 bases between them. The CDR3 has 15 residues. Germline V gene data show CDR1 as SGHTA and CDR2 as FQGNSA.

The chain recombines TRBV12-5 with TRBJ1-5, with no clear D. The length of the CDR3 is 17 residues. Germline values: CDR1 LGHNT, CDR2 FRNRAP. Deletions cut 5 bases from V and 0 bases from J, with 17 bases between. The CDR3 spells CASGGGPGLVSNQPQHF. DNA of the CDR3: TGTGCTAGTGGTGGAGGTCCGGGCTTAGTTAGCAATCAGCCCCAGCATTTT.

Written as DNA, the CDR3 is TGCGCCAGCAGCGGGACAGTACTGAACACTGAAGCTTTCTTT. As protein: CASSGTVLNTEAFF. The J gene is TRBJ1-1, the V gene TRBV5-1; TRBD1 aligns across 7 bases. The CDR3 consists of 14 residues. With V trimmed by 4 bases and J by 0 bases, 3 bases remained unmatched. Per germline, CDR1 SGHRS and CDR2 YFSETQ.

The chain employs TRBV7-2 and TRBJ2-4; D possibly corresponds to TRBD1 (5 bases). The CDR3 spans 15 residues. Germline CDR1 and CDR2: SGHTA and FQGNSA. V dropped 1 base and J dropped 5 bases, with 12 bases sitting between them. As DNA, the CDR3 is TGTGCCAGCAGCTTAGAAGGGGCCCCCGAAAACATTCAGTACTTC. Translation: CASSLEGAPENIQYF.

V usage is TRBV7-2 and J usage is TRBJ2-2; 8 bases map to TRBD1. Looked up from germline, CDR1 is SGHTA and CDR2 is FQGNSA. The trim removed 2 bases at V and 4 bases at J, leaving 6 bases unmatched. The length of the CDR3 is 16 residues. The CDR3 is CASSLPGGRVTGELFF. CDR3 DNA: TGTGCCAGCAGCTTACCAGGGGGCAGGGTCACCGGGGAGCTGTTTTTT.

This clone has just one count. The rearrangement uses TRBV3-1 (or the pseudogene TRBV3-2) and TRBJ2-5; 15 nucleotides agree with TRBD2. The CDR3 is 15 amino acids. V was pared by 5 bases and J by 4 bases, with 2 bases of the junction left unmatched. Germline V gene data show CDR1 as LGHDT and CDR2 as YNNKEL (reference sequence). CDR3 sequence (DNA): TGTGCCAGCAGCTTGGGACTAGCGGGAGGAGAGACCCAGTACTTC. Its protein product is CASSLGLAGGETQYF.